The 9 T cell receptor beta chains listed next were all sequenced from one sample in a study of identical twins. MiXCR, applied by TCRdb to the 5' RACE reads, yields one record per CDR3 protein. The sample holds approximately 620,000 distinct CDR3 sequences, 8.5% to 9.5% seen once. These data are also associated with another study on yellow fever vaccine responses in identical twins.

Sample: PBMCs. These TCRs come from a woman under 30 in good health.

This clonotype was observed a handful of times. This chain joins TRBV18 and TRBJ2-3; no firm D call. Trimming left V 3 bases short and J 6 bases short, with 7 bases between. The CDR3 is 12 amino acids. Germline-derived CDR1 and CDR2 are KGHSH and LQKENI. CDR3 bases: TGTGCCAGCTCACCGGATGGGGATACGCAGTATTTT. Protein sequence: CASSPDGDTQYF.

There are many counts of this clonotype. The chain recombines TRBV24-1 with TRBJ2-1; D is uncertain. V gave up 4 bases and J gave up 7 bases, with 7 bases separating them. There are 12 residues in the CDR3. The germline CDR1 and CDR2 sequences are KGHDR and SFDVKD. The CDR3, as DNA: TGTGCCACCAGTGAACAGTGGAATGAGCAGTTCTTC. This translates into CATSEQWNEQFF.

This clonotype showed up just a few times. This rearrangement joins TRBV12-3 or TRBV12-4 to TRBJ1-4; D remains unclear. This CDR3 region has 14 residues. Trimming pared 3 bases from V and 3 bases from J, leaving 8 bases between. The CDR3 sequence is CASSLEAANEKLFF. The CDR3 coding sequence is TGTGCCAGCAGTTTGGAGGCGGCTAATGAAAAACTGTTTTTT.

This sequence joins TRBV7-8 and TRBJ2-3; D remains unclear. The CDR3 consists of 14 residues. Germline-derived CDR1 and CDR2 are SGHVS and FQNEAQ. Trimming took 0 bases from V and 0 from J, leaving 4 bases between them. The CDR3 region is CASSLAISTDTQYF. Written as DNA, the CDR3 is TGTGCCAGCAGCTTAGCAATAAGCACAGATACGCAGTATTTT.

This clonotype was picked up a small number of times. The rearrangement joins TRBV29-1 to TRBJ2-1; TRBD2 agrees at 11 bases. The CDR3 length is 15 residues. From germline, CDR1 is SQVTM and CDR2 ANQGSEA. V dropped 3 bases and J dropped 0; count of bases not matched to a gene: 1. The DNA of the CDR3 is TGCAGCGTTGACCTAGCGGGAGGCTCCTACAATGAGCAGTTCTTC. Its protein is CSVDLAGGSYNEQFF.

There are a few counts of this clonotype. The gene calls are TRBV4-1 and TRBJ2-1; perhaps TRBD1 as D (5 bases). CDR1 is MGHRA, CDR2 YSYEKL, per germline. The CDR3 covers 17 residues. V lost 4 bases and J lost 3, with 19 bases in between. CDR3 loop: CASSPPPDSNLYNEQFF. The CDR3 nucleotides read TGCGCCAGCAGCCCGCCCCCTGACAGTAATCTCTACAATGAGCAGTTCTTC.

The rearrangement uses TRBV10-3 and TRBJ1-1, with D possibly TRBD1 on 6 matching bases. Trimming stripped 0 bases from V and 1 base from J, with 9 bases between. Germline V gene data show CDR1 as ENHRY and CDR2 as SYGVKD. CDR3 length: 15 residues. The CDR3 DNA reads TGTGCCATCAGTGAGTCTACAGGGCCGAACACTGAAGCTTTCTTT. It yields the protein CAISESTGPNTEAFF.

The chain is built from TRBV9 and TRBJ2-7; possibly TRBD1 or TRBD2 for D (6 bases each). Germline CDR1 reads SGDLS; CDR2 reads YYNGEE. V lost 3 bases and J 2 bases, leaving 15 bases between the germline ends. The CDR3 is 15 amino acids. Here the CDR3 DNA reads TGTGCCAGCAGCGCCTCGGGGGACACCGCCTACGAGCAGTACTTC. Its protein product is CASSASGDTAYEQYF.

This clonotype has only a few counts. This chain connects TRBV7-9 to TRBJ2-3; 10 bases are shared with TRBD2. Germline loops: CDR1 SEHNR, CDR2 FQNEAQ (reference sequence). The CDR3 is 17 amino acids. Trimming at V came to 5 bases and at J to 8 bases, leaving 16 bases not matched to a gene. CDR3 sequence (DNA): TGTGCCAGCAGCCCCAAAACTAGCGGGGTGTCAGGTATTACGCAGTATTTT. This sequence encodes CASSPKTSGVSGITQYF.